These 14 T cell receptor beta chains originate from one sample sequenced in a study of cytomegalovirus exposure and HLA in healthy donors. Vbeta (60) and Jbeta (13) primers were used in the PCR. Measured with immunoSEQ multiplex PCR; TCRdb has only the in-frame clones, and not every one. The top ten clones hold around 0.74% of a sample with fewer than 100,000 clones, 78% of them seen once. The sequencing sample was made of PBMCs. The receptors here all came from a woman in her sixties or seventies in good health and CMV-seronegative.

The V gene is TRBV5-4, the J gene TRBJ2-5; 10 nucleotides agree with TRBD2. This CDR3 is 17 amino acids long. Germline V gives CDR1 SGHNT, CDR2 YYREEE (reference sequence). Trimming removed 0 bases from V and 2 bases from J; junction bases left unmatched: 7. This CDR3 reads CASSLVGSGGSQETQYF. The CDR3 nucleotides read TGTGCCAGCAGCTTGGTGGGTAGCGGGGGGTCACAAGAGACCCAGTACTTC.

This chain links TRBV10-1 with TRBJ2-1; D is possibly TRBD2 (5 bases). Germline V gives CDR1 WNHNN, CDR2 SYGVQD (reference sequence). This CDR3 contains 14 residues. The V end was cut by 3 bases, the J end by 6 bases, with 12 bases between. CDR3 in amino acids: CASSEKRVGNEQFF. In nucleotides, the CDR3 is TGCGCCAGCAGTGAAAAGAGGGTCGGCAATGAGCAGTTCTTC.

Only a few counts were recorded for this clone. The CDR3 here is CSVEGSGQGVYGELFF. The CDR3 DNA is TGCAGCGTTGAAGGTTCCGGACAGGGTGTTTACGGGGAGCTGTTTTTT. This sequence joins TRBV29-1 and TRBJ2-2, with 8 bases fitting TRBD1. The CDR3 is 16 residues long. The J segment lost 7 bases and the V segment lost 1 base, leaving 11 bases of the junction unmatched. Germline assignment: CDR1 SQVTM and CDR2 ANQGSEA.

This clone showed up just a few times. The chain is built from TRBV25-1 and TRBJ2-7, with TRBD2 matching over 13 bases. After removal of 2 bases from V and 4 bases from J, the junction contained 5 bases not matched to a gene. Germline values: CDR1 MGHDK, CDR2 SYGVNS. CDR3 length equals 16 residues. The CDR3 spells CASSEPGTSGAYEQYF. The CDR3 nucleotides are TGTGCCAGCAGTGAACCCGGGACTAGCGGGGCTTACGAGCAGTACTTC.

This clone was seen a single time. The gene calls are TRBV28 and TRBJ1-2, with 12 bases aligning to TRBD1. Germline lookup yields CDR1 MDHEN and CDR2 SYDVKM. The CDR3 is 16 amino acids. V shed 2 bases, J shed 5 bases, and the junction held 6 bases outside the gene matches. The CDR3 here is CASSLLGGQGAYGYTF. CDR3 in DNA: TGTGCCAGCAGTTTACTGGGGGGACAGGGGGCGTATGGCTACACCTTC.

The rearrangement links TRBV4-3 to TRBJ2-5, with 8 bases identical to TRBD2. This CDR3 has 14 amino acids. CDR1 and CDR2 (germline): LGHNA, YSLEER. The J segment lost 5 bases and the V segment lost 4 bases, leaving 6 bases of the junction unmatched. CDR3: CASSPSLAGETQYF. Written as DNA, the CDR3 is TGCGCCAGCAGCCCGTCCTTAGCGGGGGAGACCCAGTACTTC.

V is TRBV9 and J is TRBJ2-1; tentative D call: TRBD1 (5 bases). V was clipped by 1 base and J by 3 bases, with 8 bases between them. The germline V gene has CDR1 SGDLS and CDR2 YYNGEE. The CDR3 totals 14 residues. The DNA of the CDR3 is TGTGCCAGCAGCGTATTGGACAACTACAATGAGCAGTTCTTC. Its protein is CASSVLDNYNEQFF.

This rearrangement joins TRBV2 to TRBJ1-4, with D hard to call. Germline lookup yields CDR1 SNHLY and CDR2 FYNNEI. The CDR3 is made up of 15 amino acids. The V and J ends lost 6 bases and 0 bases respectively, with 11 bases between them. CDR3 residues: CASRTPVTTNEKLFF. In DNA form, the CDR3 reads TGTGCCAGCAGAACGCCAGTTACAACTAATGAAAAACTGTTTTTT.

The rearrangement links TRBV1 to TRBJ2-3; the listed D gene, TRBD2, was not tested against the DNA. TRBV1 constitutes a pseudogene. The CDR3 contains 12 residues. CDR3 nucleotides: TGCACCAGCAGCCAAGGTTTTGGTCGAGAGTATTTT. Translating it yields CTSSQGFGREYF.

The V call is TRBV4-3, the J call TRBJ2-7; 7 bases agree with TRBD2. Germline lookup yields CDR1 LGHNA and CDR2 YSLEER. This CDR3 region has 13 residues. After removal of 4 bases from V and 4 bases from J, the junction contained 4 bases not matched to a gene. The CDR3 here is CASSPGGLYEQYF. The CDR3 nucleotides are TGCGCCAGCAGCCCCGGGGGGTTATACGAGCAGTACTTC.

The DNA of the CDR3 is TGTGCCAGCAGTACCCCTCTAGCGGAGCCCCGGGATGAGCAGTTCTTC. Translation: CASSTPLAEPRDEQFF. The chain is built from TRBV6-6 and TRBJ2-1, with 7 bases lining up with TRBD2. CDR3 length equals 16 residues. V lost 5 bases, J lost 8 bases, and 15 bases stayed unmatched. Germline V lookup: CDR1 MNHNY, CDR2 SVGAGI (reference sequence).

The count of this clone is one. CDR3 loop: CASSEKDTSNIYEQYF. CDR3 in DNA: TGTGCCAGCAGTGAGAAGGACACCTCGAATATTTACGAGCAGTACTTC. The V gene is TRBV25-1, the J gene TRBJ2-7, with D possibly TRBD1 on 5 matching bases. This CDR3 has 16 amino acids. Trimming cost V 3 bases and J 4 bases, with 19 bases left between them. Germline V gene sequence: CDR1 MGHDK, CDR2 SYGVNS.

The V gene is TRBV4-3, the J gene TRBJ2-2; D is uncertain. Trimming removed 0 bases at V and 4 bases at J, with 9 bases between. The length of the CDR3 is 15 residues. Germline CDR1 LGHNA, CDR2 YSLEER. This chain's CDR3 is CASSQDLPVTGELFF. CDR3 bases: TGCGCCAGCAGCCAAGATTTGCCAGTCACCGGGGAGCTGTTTTTT.

The chain employs TRBV6-5 and TRBJ1-2, with 10 bases lining up with TRBD1. Trimming at V came to 0 bases and at J to 3 bases, leaving 4 bases not matched to a gene. The germline CDR1 and CDR2 sequences are MNHEY and SVGAGI. The CDR3 runs 16 residues. The CDR3 sequence is CASSYSGQGDHYGYTF. CDR3 bases: TGTGCCAGCAGTTACTCAGGACAGGGGGACCACTATGGCTACACCTTC.